The clone carrying this T cell receptor beta chain was counted at least ten times. This record belongs to a study of T cells in Graves' hyperthyroidism and ophthalmopathy. Amplification of TCR beta CDR3 regions used RNA as the template. First-round RT-PCR of the TCR CDR3 relied on the HTBI primer set. TCRdb processed the multiplex PCR reads anew with MiXCR; each CDR3 protein has one entry. The data show 450,000 to 600,000 distinct CDR3 sequences, 12% to 15% seen once. Germline V gives CDR1 MNHNS, CDR2 SASEGT. The V and J ends lost 5 bases and 2 bases, in that order; junction bases with no gene match: 4. The CDR3 spans 14 residues.

The V and J genes are TRBV6-1 and TRBJ2-3; 7 nucleotides agree with TRBD2. This clonotype was obtained from a woman between 40 and 55 years old with Graves' hyperthyroidism. Sequencing input: blood. DNA for the CDR3: TGTGCCAGCAGTTATGCGGGAGCCACAGATACGCAGTATTTT. This codes for CASSYAGATDTQYF.